The clone carrying this T cell receptor beta chain was detected many times. As it was prepared, the TCRbeta library received unique molecular identifiers. TCRdb used MiXCR to reprocess the PCR reads, holding one entry per CDR3 protein. The sample contains approximately 390,000 distinct CDR3 sequences, under 13% of which appear only once. The CDR3 spans 15 residues. V was clipped by 5 bases and J by 5 bases; unmatched bases: 9. This record comes from a study of T-cell reconstitution after alpha-beta-depleted transplantation in children. The sample here was PBMCs from the stem cell graft donor, taken from the stem cell graft. The sequence derives from a human donor who donated a stem cell graft to a child with acute myeloid leukemia. V is TRBV12-3 or TRBV12-4 and J is TRBJ2-1, with 7 bases aligning to TRBD2. The CDR3 nucleotides are TGTGCCAGCAGTCCTCTGAAAGGGAGGGACAATGAGCAGTTCTTC. The encoded protein is CASSPLKGRDNEQFF.